This T cell receptor (beta chain) was sequenced in a study of a mutant IDH1 vaccine in newly diagnosed glioma. This CDR3 comprises 16 residues. Looked up from germline, CDR1 is MRHNA and CDR2 is SNTAGT. V dropped 3 bases and J dropped 0 bases, with 13 bases sitting between them. Study conclusions and caveats: Top peripheral T cell clonotype shifts appeared unrelated to pseudoprogression.

TCRdb's copy holds only in-frame clones and misses some; the assay was immunoSEQ multiplex PCR. The sample contains nearly 55,000 clones, 70% to 90% of which appear only once. As for time point: week 5, during vaccination. Every single dose of the vaccine, 300 ug of mutant IDH1 20-mer peptide, came with topical imiquimod. Notes on this clone: The target antigen is unknown.

The TCR comes from a man aged 25-45 years with glioma. The chain carries TRBV6-4 and TRBJ2-3; D uncertain. This sample comprised PBMCs, obtained from a glioma patient whose treatment included an IDH1 peptide vaccine. CDR3 coding DNA: TGTGCCAGCAGTGATCGTCCAGGTTCTAGCACAGATACGCAGTATTTT. It yields the protein CASSDRPGSSTDTQYF.